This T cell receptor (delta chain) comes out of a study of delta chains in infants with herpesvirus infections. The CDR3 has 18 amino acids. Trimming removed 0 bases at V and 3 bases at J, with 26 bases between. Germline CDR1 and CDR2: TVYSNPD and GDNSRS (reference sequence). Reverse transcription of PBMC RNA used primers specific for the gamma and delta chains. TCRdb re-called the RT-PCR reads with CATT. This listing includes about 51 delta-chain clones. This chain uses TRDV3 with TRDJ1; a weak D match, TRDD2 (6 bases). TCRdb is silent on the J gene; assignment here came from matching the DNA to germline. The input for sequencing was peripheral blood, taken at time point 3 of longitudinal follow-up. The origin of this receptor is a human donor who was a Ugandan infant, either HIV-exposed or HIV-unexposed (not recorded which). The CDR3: CAFSLAAIPNWHADKLIF. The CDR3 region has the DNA TGTGCCTTTAGCTTGGCGGCTATTCCTAATTGGCATGCCGATAAACTCATCTTT.